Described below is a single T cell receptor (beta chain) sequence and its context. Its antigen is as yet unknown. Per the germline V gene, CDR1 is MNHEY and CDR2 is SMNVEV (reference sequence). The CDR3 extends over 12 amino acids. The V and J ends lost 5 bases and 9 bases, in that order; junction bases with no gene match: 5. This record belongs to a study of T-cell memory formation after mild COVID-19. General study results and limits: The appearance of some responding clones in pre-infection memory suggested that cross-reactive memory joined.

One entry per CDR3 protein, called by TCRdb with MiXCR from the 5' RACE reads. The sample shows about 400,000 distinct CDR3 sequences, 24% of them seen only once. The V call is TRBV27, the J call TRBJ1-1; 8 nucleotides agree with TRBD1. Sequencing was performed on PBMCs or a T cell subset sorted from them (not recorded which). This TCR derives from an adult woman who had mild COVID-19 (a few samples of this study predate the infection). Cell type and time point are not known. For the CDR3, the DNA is TGTGCCAGCAGTCCTCGACAGGGGAAAGCTTTCTTT. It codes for CASSPRQGKAFF.